These T cell receptor beta chains were read from a single sample in a study of siplizumab effects on memory and regulatory T cells. Assay: immunoSEQ multiplex PCR; the TCRdb copy retains only in-frame clones and omits some. The sample includes over 45,000 clones, around 97% of them seen just once. Sequenced material: naive CD8+ T cells sorted from blood. All receptors come from a human donor in good health. The CDR3 runs from the conserved cysteine through the conserved F or W. D genes are given only for firm matches. Part of the rows lack a size; the others show once, few, many or a class for expanded clones.

size: once
J: TRBJ2-7
V: TRBV6-1
D: TRBD1
DNA: TGTGCCAGCAGGGCCGGGACAGGGGGCTCGTACGAGCAGTACTTC
CDR3: CASRAGTGGSYEQYF

size: -
J: TRBJ2-7
V: TRBV27
D: -
DNA: TGTGCCAGCAGTTTTATCTCACAATCAACCTACGAGCAGTACTTC
CDR3: CASSFISQSTYEQYF

size: -
J: TRBJ1-2
V: TRBV7-9
D: -
DNA: TGTGCCAGCAGCAACAGTTATGGCTACACCTTC
CDR3: CASSNSYGYTF

size: -
J: TRBJ2-5
V: TRBV4-1
D: -
DNA: TGCGCCAGCAGCATCCGACGGAATCAAGAGACCCAGTACTTC
CDR3: CASSIRRNQETQYF

size: -
J: TRBJ1-5
V: TRBV5-4
D: -
DNA: TGTGCCAGCAGCTTGGGGCGAAATCAGCCCCAGCATTTT
CDR3: CASSLGRNQPQHF

size: -
J: TRBJ1-1
V: TRBV5-1
D: -
DNA: TGCGCTAGCAGCTTGGTAAGGGGACGAACTGAAGCTTTCTTT
CDR3: CASSLVRGRTEAFF

size: -
J: TRBJ1-6
V: TRBV5-4
D: -
DNA: TGTGCCAGCTCATCGGCGGTGAGACCCTATAATTCACCCCTCCACTTT
CDR3: CASSSAVRPYNSPLHF

size: -
J: TRBJ2-1
V: TRBV9
D: -
DNA: TGTGCCAGCAGCGTAGCTCAGGGTAATGAGCAGTTCTTC
CDR3: CASSVAQGNEQFF

size: -
J: TRBJ2-7
V: TRBV10-2
D: -
DNA: TGCGCCAGCAGAGAAACAGGGAGCTCCTACGAGCAGTACTTC
CDR3: CASRETGSSYEQYF

size: -
J: TRBJ2-1
V: TRBV5-1
D: -
DNA: TGCGCCAGCAGCTTGGTGCGGGCCGACGATGAGCAGTTCTTC
CDR3: CASSLVRADDEQFF

size: -
J: TRBJ2-1
V: TRBV30
D: -
DNA: TGTGCCTGGAGGACTGCCCCCGTTGAGCAGTTCTTC
CDR3: CAWRTAPVEQFF

size: -
J: TRBJ1-3
V: TRBV19
D: -
DNA: TGTGCCAGTCCGGCTCCCTCTGGAAACACCATATATTTT
CDR3: CASPAPSGNTIYF

size: -
J: TRBJ1-5
V: TRBV6-1
D: -
DNA: TGTGCCAGCAGTGCTCCCGGCAATCAGCCCCAGCATTTT
CDR3: CASSAPGNQPQHF

size: -
J: TRBJ2-3
V: TRBV9
D: -
DNA: TGTGCCAGCAGCGAAACAGATACGCAGTATTTT
CDR3: CASSETDTQYF

size: -
J: TRBJ2-7
V: TRBV7-7
D: -
DNA: TGTGCTAGCAGCATCGGACCCCCCTTCGCCTACGAGCAGTACTTC
CDR3: CASSIGPPFAYEQYF

size: -
J: TRBJ2-1
V: TRBV6-1
D: -
DNA: TGTGCCAGCAGTGACGTGGGGGGCTCAAACAATGAGCAGTTCTTC
CDR3: CASSDVGGSNNEQFF

size: -
J: TRBJ1-1
V: TRBV6-1
D: -
DNA: TGTGCCAGCAGTGAAGGTAGAGGGGGCACTGAAGCTTTCTTT
CDR3: CASSEGRGGTEAFF

size: -
J: TRBJ2-7
V: TRBV20-1
D: -
DNA: TGCAGTGCTAGAGATGTACAGCAGCAGTACTTC
CDR3: CSARDVQQQYF

size: -
J: TRBJ2-3
V: TRBV28
D: -
DNA: -
CDR3: CASVPPRQGNADTQYF

size: -
J: TRBJ1-2
V: TRBV29-1
D: -
DNA: TGCAGCGTTGAGGGGGGAGGAGGGGACTATGGCTACACCTTC
CDR3: CSVEGGGGDYGYTF

size: -
J: TRBJ2-7
V: TRBV28
D: TRBD1
DNA: TGTGCCAGCAGTTTCCACAGGGGGTACGAGCAGTACTTC
CDR3: CASSFHRGYEQYF

size: -
J: TRBJ2-2
V: TRBV21-1
D: -
DNA: TGTGCCAGCAGCACCCCACCGAGAACGGCCAACACCGGGGAGCTGTTTTTT
CDR3: CASSTPPRTANTGELFF

size: -
J: TRBJ2-1
V: TRBV10-3
D: -
DNA: TGTGCCATCAGTGACGGGGCAGCGGACTACAATGAGCAGTTCTTC
CDR3: CAISDGAADYNEQFF

size: -
J: TRBJ1-2
V: TRBV13
D: -
DNA: TGTGCCAGCAGCCCACACGGAACTTACTATGGCTACACCTTC
CDR3: CASSPHGTYYGYTF

size: -
J: TRBJ2-1
V: TRBV19
D: -
DNA: TGTGCCAGTAGTATCCGGGGATCCTACAATGAGCAGTTCTTC
CDR3: CASSIRGSYNEQFF

size: -
J: TRBJ2-1
V: TRBV2
D: -
DNA: TGTGCCAGTCGTAGGACCATCAATGGGCAGTTCTTC
CDR3: CASRRTINGQFF

size: -
J: TRBJ1-4
V: TRBV4-2
D: TRBD1
DNA: TGTGCCAGCAGCCAAGATTGGGAGACAGGGTTGATGTTTTTT
CDR3: CASSQDWETGLMFF

size: -
J: TRBJ2-1
V: TRBV9
D: -
DNA: TGTGCCAGCAGCGGGAGGGAATACAATGAGCAGTTCTTC
CDR3: CASSGREYNEQFF

size: -
J: TRBJ1-6
V: TRBV30
D: -
DNA: TGTGCCTGGAGTGACAGGGCTAATAATTCACCCCTCCACTTT
CDR3: CAWSDRANNSPLHF

size: once
J: TRBJ2-7
V: TRBV14
D: TRBD1
DNA: TGTGCCAGCAGCCAATTACTTGGGACAGTGGGCGAGCAGTACTTC
CDR3: CASSQLLGTVGEQYF

size: -
J: TRBJ1-2
V: TRBV4-2
D: -
DNA: TGTGCCAGCAGCCAGCTGGGGCAGGGGAACTATGGCTACACCTTC
CDR3: CASSQLGQGNYGYTF

size: -
J: TRBJ2-1
V: TRBV13
D: -
DNA: TGTGCCAGCAGCTTAGGCCCGGGACTTTCCTTATACAATGAGCAGTTCTTC
CDR3: CASSLGPGLSLYNEQFF

size: -
J: TRBJ2-1
V: TRBV7-9
D: -
DNA: TGTGCCAGCAGCTCATCCCGTGGGAACAATGAGCAGTTCTTC
CDR3: CASSSSRGNNEQFF

size: -
J: TRBJ2-7
V: TRBV2
D: TRBD2
DNA: TGTGCCAGCAGTGGGACTAGCGGTGCCTACGAGCAGTACTTC
CDR3: CASSGTSGAYEQYF

size: -
J: TRBJ2-7
V: TRBV5-8
D: -
DNA: TGTGCCAGCGGCCCCGGGCCCTCCCTGTCCAACGAGCAGTACTTC
CDR3: CASGPGPSLSNEQYF

size: -
J: TRBJ2-1
V: TRBV7-9
D: -
DNA: TGTGCCAGCAGCTCAACAGGGGACTATGACAATGAGCAGTTCTTC
CDR3: CASSSTGDYDNEQFF

size: -
J: TRBJ2-3
V: TRBV5-1
D: TRBD2
DNA: TGCGCCAGCAGCTTGAAAGCGGGAGGGCCTTCCGATACGCAGTATTTT
CDR3: CASSLKAGGPSDTQYF

size: -
J: TRBJ1-1
V: TRBV30
D: TRBD1
DNA: TGTGCCTGGATTATACAGGGGACGAACACTGAAGCTTTCTTT
CDR3: CAWIIQGTNTEAFF

size: -
J: TRBJ1-1
V: TRBV7-9
D: -
DNA: TGTGCCAGCAGCTTAGCCAGTTTCATGAACACTGAAGCTTTCTTT
CDR3: CASSLASFMNTEAFF

size: -
J: TRBJ2-7
V: TRBV19
D: TRBD2
DNA: TGTGCCAGCGGGGGGGGTCATGGGTCCTACGAGCAGTACTTC
CDR3: CASGGGHGSYEQYF

size: -
J: TRBJ1-2
V: TRBV27
D: -
DNA: TGTGCCAGCAAACCCGGGGGGGCTCCAGCTAACTATGGCTACACCTTC
CDR3: CASKPGGAPANYGYTF

size: -
J: TRBJ1-2
V: TRBV9
D: TRBD1
DNA: TGTGCCAGCAGCGTAGGGGACAGATACGGCTACACCTTC
CDR3: CASSVGDRYGYTF

size: -
J: TRBJ1-1
V: TRBV10-2
D: -
DNA: TGCGCCAGCAGTGAGTCGATACTAGCTTTCTTT
CDR3: CASSESILAFF

size: -
J: TRBJ1-2
V: TRBV19
D: TRBD1
DNA: TGTGCCAGTAGTGGGACAGGGTTGAGCTATGGCTACACCTTC
CDR3: CASSGTGLSYGYTF

size: -
J: TRBJ1-4
V: TRBV7-9
D: -
DNA: TGTGCCAGCAGCCATGGGCTTAATGAAAAACTGTTTTTT
CDR3: CASSHGLNEKLFF

size: -
J: TRBJ2-3
V: TRBV27
D: -
DNA: TGTGCCAGCAGCCCAGGGGCCACAGATACGCAGTATTTT
CDR3: CASSPGATDTQYF

size: few
J: TRBJ1-2
V: TRBV9
D: -
DNA: TGTGCCAGCAGCGTAGGACAGCCCTTATACTATGGCTACACCTTC
CDR3: CASSVGQPLYYGYTF

size: -
J: TRBJ2-1
V: TRBV27
D: TRBD2
DNA: TGTGCCAGCAGCCAGCCTGGGACTAGCACCTACAATGAGCAGTTCTTC
CDR3: CASSQPGTSTYNEQFF

size: -
J: TRBJ1-1
V: TRBV27
D: -
DNA: TGTGCCAGCAGTTCCTATGGGAGCACTGAAGCTTTCTTT
CDR3: CASSSYGSTEAFF

size: -
J: TRBJ2-2
V: TRBV27
D: TRBD2
DNA: TGTGCCAGCACGCAAACTAGCGGACTGAACACCGGGGAGCTGTTTTTT
CDR3: CASTQTSGLNTGELFF

size: -
J: TRBJ2-7
V: TRBV5-5
D: -
DNA: TGTGCCAGCAGCCCCATAGGTTACGAGCAGTACTTC
CDR3: CASSPIGYEQYF